The 22 T cell receptor beta chains below all came from one sample that was sequenced in a study of control samples from healthy donors and cancer patients. Profiled with immunoSEQ multiplex PCR; TCRdb holds only in-frame clones, not every one. The table lists over 120,000 clones, 75% to 95% of them singletons. The sample consisted of blood. Source of these receptors: a man aged 25 to 40 in good health.

The chain carries TRBV30 and TRBJ1-1; D perhaps matches TRBD1 (6 bases). Germline CDR1 and CDR2: GTSNPN and SVGIG (reference sequence). The V end was cut by 0 bases, the J end by 4 bases, with 15 bases between. This CDR3 region has 15 residues. The CDR3 loop reads CAWSVQGTSGTEAFF. Here the CDR3 DNA reads TGTGCCTGGAGTGTACAGGGTACGTCTGGCACTGAAGCTTTCTTT.

This chain joins TRBV5-1 and TRBJ2-7, with 8 bases lining up with TRBD1. The CDR3 covers 15 residues. Germline V gene sequence: CDR1 SGHRS, CDR2 YFSETQ. Trimming removed 5 bases from V and 1 base from J; junction bases left unmatched: 8. The CDR3 loop is CASSQRDRPSYEQYF. The CDR3 coding sequence is TGCGCCAGCAGTCAACGGGACAGGCCTTCCTACGAGCAGTACTTC. The full variable domain, rest sourced from reference TRBV5-1 and TRBJ2-7, is KAGVTQTPRYLIKTRGQQVTLSCSPISGHRSVSWYQQTPGQGLQFLFEYFSETQRNKGNFPGRFSGRQFSNSRSEMNVSTLELGDSALYLCASSQRDRPSYEQYFGPGTRLTVT.

V is TRBV5-6 and J is TRBJ2-7; possible D gene TRBD2, 5 bases. Germline V gene data show CDR1 as SGHDT and CDR2 as YYEEEE. V lost 2 bases to trimming and J lost 3 bases, with 12 bases between them. This CDR3 has 14 residues. CDR3 region: CASSFGAGFYEQYF. The CDR3 coding sequence is TGTGCCAGCAGCTTTGGCGCGGGTTTCTACGAGCAGTACTTC. The variable domain in full, completed from reference TRBV5-6 and TRBJ2-7, reads DAGVTQSPTHLIKTRGQQVTLRCSPKSGHDTVSWYQQALGQGPQFIFQYYEEEERQRGNFPDRFSGHQFPNYSSELNVNALLLGDSALYLCASSFGAGFYEQYFGPGTRLTVT.

The CDR3: CASSWNLAGGPNNEQFF. CDR3 coding DNA: TGCGCCAGCAGCTGGAATCTAGCGGGGGGGCCAAACAATGAGCAGTTCTTC. This rearrangement joins TRBV5-1 to TRBJ2-1, with 12 nucleotides matching TRBD2. V was clipped by 3 bases and J by 5 bases; unmatched bases: 9. Germline loops: CDR1 SGHRS, CDR2 YFSETQ. CDR3 length: 17 amino acids.

This sequence joins TRBV4-1 and TRBJ2-1; tentatively, D is TRBD1 or TRBD2 (6 bases each). This CDR3 contains 16 residues. In germline, CDR1 is MGHRA, CDR2 YSYEKL. V was trimmed by 2 bases and J by 4 bases, leaving 15 bases between them. In DNA form, the CDR3 reads TGCGCCAGCAGCCAACCCCGTCGGGGGCCATACAATGAGCAGTTCTTC. Amino acid sequence: CASSQPRRGPYNEQFF.

The chain carries TRBV6-1 and TRBJ1-5; D uncertain. V was cut by 2 bases and J by 1 base, with 9 bases left in between. Germline CDR1 is MNHNS and CDR2 is SASEGT. The CDR3 loop spans 15 amino acids. CDR3 amino acids: CASSERGPSNQPQHF. DNA for the CDR3: TGTGCCAGCAGTGAACGGGGTCCCAGCAATCAGCCCCAGCATTTT.

CDR3 DNA: TGTGCCAGCAGCGAACCGGGACCCCATGGCTACACCTTC. Its translation is CASSEPGPHGYTF. The J gene is TRBJ1-2, the V gene TRBV9, with D possibly being TRBD1 (5 bases). Trimming left V 3 bases short and J 6 bases short, with 12 bases between. Germline V gene lookup returns CDR1 SGDLS and CDR2 YYNGEE. The CDR3 runs 13 residues.

This rearrangement joins TRBV7-9 to TRBJ1-4; D is possibly TRBD1 (6 bases). Germline CDR1 and CDR2: SEHNR and FQNEAQ (reference sequence). The CDR3 is 15 amino acids. V was clipped by 5 bases and J by 6 bases, with 16 bases between them. CDR3 coding DNA: TGTGCCAGCAGCCCACAGACAGGACGGTATGAAAAACTGTTTTTT. This translates into CASSPQTGRYEKLFF.

The chain has TRBV6-5 and TRBJ1-2; TRBD1 aligns across 8 bases. The CDR3 totals 14 residues. V shed 2 bases and J 7 bases; nucleotides not matched to a gene: 6. Germline assignment: CDR1 MNHEY and CDR2 SVGAGI. The CDR3 spells CASSYRGQVAGYTF. The CDR3 DNA follows: TGTGCCAGCAGTTACCGGGGACAGGTGGCTGGCTACACCTTC.

V is TRBV11-2 and J is TRBJ2-7; tentatively, D is TRBD2 (7 bases). This CDR3 has 17 residues. The germline V gene encodes CDR1 SGHAT and CDR2 FQNNGV. The V gene lost 1 base and the J gene lost 7 bases, with 23 bases spanning the gap. The CDR3 sequence: CASSLVGGAHLYWEQYF. The CDR3 DNA reads TGTGCCAGCAGCTTAGTTGGGGGGGCTCACCTCTATTGGGAGCAGTACTTC.

This chain connects TRBV5-8 to TRBJ1-6, with D tentatively TRBD1 (5 bases). The CDR3 extends over 17 amino acids. Germline V gene sequence: CDR1 SGHTS, CDR2 YDEGEE. Trimming removed 3 bases from V and 10 bases from J, with 23 bases in between. CDR3 in amino acids: CASSWGGTNRRGSPLHF. The CDR3 coding sequence is TGTGCCAGCAGCTGGGGGGGGACGAACCGCCGCGGCTCACCCCTCCACTTT.

The CDR3 DNA reads TGTGCCAGCAGCTCCGGGACAGGCCGATACGAGCAGTACTTC. Translation: CASSSGTGRYEQYF. The rearrangement joins TRBV3-1 (or the pseudogene TRBV3-2) to TRBJ2-7; 8 bases fit TRBD1. CDR3 length equals 14 residues. Looked up from germline, CDR1 is LGHDT and CDR2 is YNNKEL (reference sequence). V shed 5 bases and J 4 bases; nucleotides not matched to a gene: 7.

This sequence joins TRBV28 and TRBJ1-2; D uncertain. V lost 5 bases, J lost 5 bases, and 12 bases lay in between. Germline CDR1 and CDR2: MDHEN and SYDVKM. This CDR3 is 13 amino acids long. CDR3 sequence reads: CASSPLRVYGYTF. The CDR3 DNA follows: TGTGCCAGCAGTCCTTTGAGGGTTTATGGCTACACCTTC.

V gene TRBV27 combines with J gene TRBJ1-4; D is perhaps TRBD1 (6 bases). The length of the CDR3 is 15 residues. Germline V gene sequence: CDR1 MNHEY, CDR2 SMNVEV (reference sequence). The V gene lost 5 bases and the J gene lost 4 bases, with 14 bases spanning the gap. CDR3 sequence (DNA): TGTGCCAGCAGTCCACTCGAACAGGGTAATGAAAAACTGTTTTTT. Translated: CASSPLEQGNEKLFF.

CDR3 nucleotide sequence: TGTGCCAGTAGTAGGCAGGGACAGGGGGCCCTCGAGCAGTACTTC. Its protein product is CASSRQGQGALEQYF. The chain joins TRBV19 to TRBJ2-7, with 12 bases that match TRBD1. V lost 4 bases, J lost 6 bases, and 7 bases stayed unmatched. Germline V CDR1 and CDR2: LNHDA, SQIVND (reference sequence). The CDR3 length is 15 residues.

The V gene is TRBV5-1, the J gene TRBJ1-4; D might be TRBD1 (5 bases). CDR3 size: 14 residues. Trimming shortened V by 4 bases and J by 8 bases, and 15 bases separated the two germline ends. Per germline, CDR1 SGHRS and CDR2 YFSETQ. CDR3 amino acids: CASSGERGGEKLFF. The CDR3 DNA is TGCGCCAGCAGCGGCGAGAGGGGCGGGGAAAAACTGTTTTTT.

CDR3 DNA: TGTGCCAGCAGCTTAACCACGGGGATAAACACTGAAGCTTTCTTT. It specifies CASSLTTGINTEAFF. The rearrangement joins TRBV7-9 to TRBJ1-1, with no clear D. CDR1 is SEHNR, CDR2 FQNEAQ, per germline (reference sequence). CDR3 length: 15 amino acids. Between the trimmed V and J ends, which lost 2 bases and 2 bases, there was a span of 12 bases.

The V gene is TRBV27, the J gene TRBJ1-5; no clear D. V was cut by 3 bases and J by 6 bases, with 9 bases left in between. The length of the CDR3 is 13 residues. The germline V gene has CDR1 MNHEY and CDR2 SMNVEV (reference sequence). CDR3 DNA sequence: TGTGCCAGCAGTTTGGCGGTGGGTCAGCCCCAGCATTTT. Translated, it gives CASSLAVGQPQHF.

On this clone itself: The same CDR3 also results from other DNA sequences found in this sample. The chain combines TRBV4-1 with TRBJ2-7; D unclear. V was cut by 0 bases and J by 2 bases, with 11 bases left in between. Germline V lookup: CDR1 MGHRA, CDR2 YSYEKL. This CDR3 has 15 residues. This CDR3 reads CASSQDGQETYEQYF. Written as DNA, the CDR3 is TGCGCCAGCAGCCAAGATGGTCAGGAGACCTACGAGCAGTACTTC.

This clone was detected many times. The gene calls are TRBV18 and TRBJ1-2; D possibly corresponds to TRBD1 (5 bases). The CDR3 length is 14 residues. V was pared by 6 bases and J by 2 bases, with 13 bases between. Germline CDR1 and CDR2: KGHSH and LQKENI. The CDR3 DNA sequence: TGTGCCAGCTCGCCGCAGGGCGACAACTATGGCTACACCTTC. This gives the protein CASSPQGDNYGYTF.

The chain is built from TRBV6-5 and TRBJ1-3; D not resolved. Between the trimmed V and J ends, which lost 7 bases and 5 bases, there was a span of 6 bases. This CDR3 is built from 11 residues. In germline, CDR1 is MNHEY, CDR2 SVGAGI. Here the CDR3 reads CASKERNTIYF. The CDR3 coding sequence is TGTGCCAGCAAGGAAAGAAACACCATATATTTT.

This rearrangement joins TRBV3-1 (or the pseudogene TRBV3-2) to TRBJ1-6; the match to TRBD1 covers 10 bases. The CDR3 covers 19 residues. Trimming cost V 0 bases and J 8 bases; bases outside gene matches: 13. Germline V gene sequence: CDR1 LGHDT, CDR2 YNNKEL (reference sequence). CDR3 DNA: TGTGCCAGCAGCCAAGATCGTGCCGGGACAGGGGCGGTTGATTCACCCCTCCACTTT. This gives the protein CASSQDRAGTGAVDSPLHF.